The TCR beta chain described here comes from a study of cytomegalovirus exposure and HLA in healthy donors. General study points: Later analysis found that TCR beta chains associated with HLA were more clonally expanded than other, equally common chains.

This clone has just a few counts. Its antigen is as yet unknown. V lost 1 base and J lost 3, with 9 bases in between. The CDR3 totals 13 residues. Germline-derived CDR1 and CDR2 are SQVTM and ANQGSEA. The PCR had 60 Vbeta and 13 Jbeta primers. TCRdb's copy holds only in-frame clones and misses some; the assay was immunoSEQ multiplex PCR. The data show 150,000 to 250,000 clones, around three quarters seen once. What was sequenced was PBMCs. This sequence was found in a woman aged 30 to 39 in good health and CMV-seropositive. This rearrangement joins TRBV29-1 to TRBJ1-2; D is possibly TRBD1 (5 bases). The chain's CDR3 is CSVEGRRDYGYTF. The CDR3 coding sequence is TGCAGCGTTGAAGGTCGCAGGGACTATGGCTACACCTTC. Full variable domain (rest looked up from reference TRBV29-1 and TRBJ1-2): SAVISQKPSRDICQRGTSLTIQCQVDSQVTMMFWYRQQPGQSLTLIATANQGSEATYESGFVIDKFPISRPNLTFSTLTVSNMSPEDSSIYLCSVEGRRDYGYTFGSGTRLTVV.